Presented here are 15 T cell receptor beta chains from one specimen sequenced in a study of blood T cell repertoires in COVID-19 (dated by TCRdb to about 2020). Libraries were built with the immunoSEQ multiplex PCR assay. TCRdb re-hosts the immuneACCESS table, in-frame sequences only. Its copies lack some clones; in the studies checked, an unresolved V gene accounts for under half of them, and the cause for the rest is not known. The table for this sample lists 250,000 or so clones; over 80% of them were counted only once. The leading ten clones occupy approximately 2.4% of the sample. Specimen: PBMCs or T cells enriched from blood (not recorded which). The receptors come from a woman aged 25 to 45 with acute COVID-19.

This clone has more than one count but fewer than ten. The sample carries other DNA sequences with the same CDR3. The rearrangement joins TRBV7-9 to TRBJ2-2; D is uncertain. Germline V gene data show CDR1 as SEHNR and CDR2 as FQNEAQ (reference sequence). The CDR3 is 13 amino acids. Trimming cost V 5 bases and J 5 bases, with 9 bases left between them. This chain's CDR3 is CASSATWTGELFF. The CDR3 nucleotides are TGTGCCAGCAGCGCGACTTGGACCGGGGAGCTGTTTTTT.

The CDR3 loop is CASLPPGLSYNEQFF. The CDR3 DNA reads TGTGCCAGCCTTCCTCCGGGTCTTTCTTACAATGAGCAGTTCTTC. This chain links TRBV7-9 with TRBJ2-1; D is undetermined. Germline loops: CDR1 SEHNR, CDR2 FQNEAQ (reference sequence). V lost 8 bases and J 4 bases, leaving 18 bases between the germline ends. There are 15 residues in the CDR3.

V usage is TRBV6-5 and J usage is TRBJ2-4; D is unresolved. From germline, CDR1 is MNHEY and CDR2 SVGAGI. Trimming removed 6 bases at V and 8 bases at J, with 14 bases between. The CDR3 has 13 residues. The CDR3 reads CASRRTVMDIQYF. The CDR3 region has the DNA TGTGCCAGCAGGCGAACAGTAATGGACATTCAGTACTTC.

The V call is TRBV7-6, the J call TRBJ1-6; D is perhaps TRBD1 (6 bases). V was clipped by 3 bases and J by 10 bases, with 13 bases between them. CDR3 length: 14 amino acids. Germline V gene lookup returns CDR1 SGHVS and CDR2 FNYEAQ. CDR3 amino acids: CASSFQGSASPLHF. The CDR3, as DNA: TGTGCCAGCAGCTTCCAGGGGAGCGCATCACCCCTCCACTTT.

J is TRBJ2-2 and V is TRBV19, with no clear D. The V gene lost 1 base and the J gene lost 4 bases, with 16 bases spanning the gap. Germline V lookup: CDR1 LNHDA, CDR2 SQIVND (reference sequence). The CDR3 totals 17 residues. CDR3 bases: TGTGCCAGTAGTATAGGATTCCTACGGCGGCCCACCGGGGAGCTGTTTTTT. It encodes CASSIGFLRRPTGELFF.

This chain connects TRBV25-1 to TRBJ1-2; tentative D call: TRBD1 (5 bases). Looked up from germline, CDR1 is MGHDK and CDR2 is SYGVNS. The CDR3 loop spans 10 amino acids. In DNA form, the CDR3 reads TGTGAGGGCAGGGTGGGTGGCTACACCTTC. It codes for CEGRVGGYTF.

The rearrangement uses TRBV12-3 or TRBV12-4 and TRBJ1-1; D gene ambiguous. Trimming took 2 bases from V and 8 from J, leaving 6 bases between them. The CDR3 sequence is 11 residues long. CDR3 region: CASSLRGEAFF. The CDR3 region has the DNA TGTGCCAGCAGTTTACGGGGAGAAGCTTTCTTT.

The chain is built from TRBV6-2 or TRBV6-3 and TRBJ2-5; no clear D gene. This CDR3 region has 11 residues. The V end was cut by 6 bases, the J end by 5 bases, with 7 bases between. CDR1 and CDR2 (germline): MNHEY, SVGEGT. CDR3 coding DNA: TGTGCCAGCAGCCGCGGCGAGACCCAGTACTTC. This sequence encodes CASSRGETQYF.

This sequence joins TRBV18 and TRBJ1-2, with a possible D match to TRBD1 (5 bases). The CDR3 sequence is 17 residues long. V lost 0 bases and J 1 base, leaving 15 bases between the germline ends. Per germline, CDR1 KGHSH and CDR2 LQKENI. This chain's CDR3 is CASSPPGLVTLNYGYTF. CDR3 DNA sequence: TGTGCCAGCTCACCACCGGGGCTGGTGACGCTTAACTATGGCTACACCTTC. The entire variable domain, with the rest obtained from reference TRBV18 and TRBJ1-2, is as follows: NAGVMQNPRHLVRRRGQEARLRCSPMKGHSHVYWYRQLPEEGLKFMVYLQKENIIDESGMPKERFSAEFPKEGPSILRIQQVVRGDSAAYFCASSPPGLVTLNYGYTFGSGTRLTVV.

A remark on this clone: Other nucleotide sequences from this sample produce the same CDR3. This rearrangement joins TRBV18 to TRBJ1-1, with 8 bases lining up with TRBD1. The CDR3 consists of 13 residues. The V and J ends lost 3 bases and 3 bases, in that order; junction bases with no gene match: 0. Germline loops: CDR1 KGHSH, CDR2 LQKENI. The CDR3 region has the DNA TGTGCCAGCTCACCGGACAGGGACACTGAAGCTTTCTTT. Amino acids: CASSPDRDTEAFF. The entire variable domain, with the rest obtained from reference TRBV18 and TRBJ1-1, is as follows: NAGVMQNPRHLVRRRGQEARLRCSPMKGHSHVYWYRQLPEEGLKFMVYLQKENIIDESGMPKERFSAEFPKEGPSILRIQQVVRGDSAAYFCASSPDRDTEAFFGQGTRLTVV.

The chain carries TRBV2 and TRBJ1-1; possibly TRBD1 for D (5 bases). V was cut by 8 bases and J by 6 bases, with 25 bases left in between. Germline V gene lookup returns CDR1 SNHLY and CDR2 FYNNEI. This CDR3 has 16 residues. The DNA of the CDR3 is TGTGCCAGCTCCTTCTTGGGCACCGACAGCTACTCTGAAGCTTTCTTT. It translates to CASSFLGTDSYSEAFF.

The chain combines TRBV5-1 with TRBJ2-7, with 7 nucleotides matching TRBD1. V was clipped by 0 bases and J by 3 bases; unmatched bases: 15. CDR3 size: 18 residues. CDR1 and CDR2 (germline): SGHRS, YFSETQ. The CDR3 reads CASSLARGGGFEDYEQYF. In DNA form, the CDR3 reads TGCGCCAGCAGCTTGGCCAGAGGGGGCGGTTTTGAGGACTACGAGCAGTACTTC.

The rearrangement uses TRBV30 and TRBJ1-2; D may be TRBD1 (5 bases). V was shortened by 2 bases and J by 4 bases, with 8 bases between the two germline ends. The CDR3 spans 12 residues. Germline V gives CDR1 GTSNPN, CDR2 SVGIG (reference sequence). The CDR3 region is CAWSTGFYGYTF. The CDR3, as DNA: TGTGCCTGGAGTACAGGATTCTATGGCTACACCTTC.

The CDR3 sequence is CASKRGSTDTQYF. In DNA, the CDR3 is TGTGCCAGCAAGCGGGGGAGCACAGATACGCAGTATTTT. This chain uses TRBV6-5 with TRBJ2-3; 8 nucleotides align to TRBD2. The CDR3 sequence is 13 residues long. Germline-derived CDR1 and CDR2 are MNHEY and SVGAGI. The trim removed 7 bases at V and 0 bases at J, leaving 0 bases unmatched.

The genes are TRBV7-8 and TRBJ2-5; no definite D call. Germline V lookup: CDR1 SGHVS, CDR2 FQNEAQ. This CDR3 spans 11 amino acids. The V gene lost 4 bases and the J gene lost 2 bases, with 2 bases spanning the gap. The DNA for the CDR3 is TGTGCCAGCAGCTCTCAAGAGACCCAGTACTTC. Translation: CASSSQETQYF.